This entry lists 21 T cell receptor beta chains sequenced from one sample in a study of blood T cell repertoires in COVID-19. Here immunoSEQ multiplex PCR was the method, and the copy in TCRdb shows in-frame clones only, minus some. The data hold approximately 180,000 clones, with roughly 88% observed a single time. Sequenced sample: peripheral blood. These receptors were collected from a human donor with active or convalescent COVID-19. The donor label of this sample is uncertain.

The chain joins TRBV24-1 to TRBJ1-2; D ambiguous. Trimming cost V 2 bases and J 4 bases, with 7 bases left between them. Germline values: CDR1 KGHDR, CDR2 SFDVKD. The CDR3 covers 13 residues. CDR3 protein: CATSDSGLYGYTF. CDR3 DNA sequence: TGTGCCACCAGTGATTCCGGTCTCTATGGCTACACCTTC.

This sequence joins TRBV6-5 and TRBJ1-2; no definite D call. Germline CDR1 and CDR2: MNHEY and SVGAGI. The CDR3 is 13 residues long. Deletions cut 4 bases from V and 6 bases from J, with 12 bases between. CDR3 nucleotide sequence: TGTGCCAGCAGTTTTACAGTAGTCGATGGCTACACCTTC. Translated: CASSFTVVDGYTF.

This clone was seen a handful of times. The chain employs TRBV5-4 and TRBJ2-7; 7 nucleotides align to TRBD1. The CDR3 is 13 amino acids. Germline-derived CDR1 and CDR2 are SGHNT and YYREEE (reference sequence). Trimming removed 1 base from V and 7 bases from J; junction bases left unmatched: 5. In DNA, the CDR3 is TGTGCCAGCAGCTTGAAGGGGGCGCTTGAGCAGTACTTC. It yields the protein CASSLKGALEQYF.

The rearrangement joins TRBV5-4 to TRBJ2-3; 12 nucleotides agree with TRBD2. From germline, CDR1 is SGHNT and CDR2 YYREEE (reference sequence). The V gene end was trimmed by 3 bases and the J gene end by 4 bases; junction bases not matched to a gene: 9. This CDR3 has 17 residues. CDR3 in amino acids: CASSSRRSSGGADTQYF. The CDR3 DNA sequence: TGTGCCAGCAGCTCCCGGAGGTCTAGCGGGGGGGCAGATACGCAGTATTTT.

A few counts support this clone. The J gene is TRBJ2-7, the V gene TRBV5-1; 8 bases align to TRBD2. The CDR3 runs 12 residues. Germline V gene sequence: CDR1 SGHRS, CDR2 YFSETQ. J lost 7 bases, V lost 2 bases, and 2 bases had no gene match. Written as DNA, the CDR3 is TGCGCCAGCAGCTTACGGGAGGGGGAGCAGTACTTC. Protein: CASSLREGEQYF.

The chain combines TRBV9 with TRBJ2-5; 8 nucleotides align to TRBD2. The length of the CDR3 is 18 residues. The germline V gene encodes CDR1 SGDLS and CDR2 YYNGEE. Unmatched junction bases numbered 13, after V lost 1 base and J lost 2 bases. The CDR3 reads CASSVPLKGGGPQETQYF. The DNA of the CDR3 is TGTGCCAGCAGCGTACCCCTTAAGGGCGGGGGGCCGCAAGAGACCCAGTACTTC.

The V gene is TRBV4-2, the J gene TRBJ2-7, with 7 bases that match TRBD2. Germline V gives CDR1 LGHNA, CDR2 YNFKEQ. The CDR3 contains 18 residues. The V and J ends lost 0 bases and 0 bases, in that order; junction bases with no gene match: 11. The CDR3 region is CASSQDEGASGNSYEQYF. The CDR3 DNA reads as TGTGCCAGCAGCCAAGATGAAGGGGCTAGCGGAAACTCCTACGAGCAGTACTTC.

This clone was picked up one time. V is TRBV4-2 and J is TRBJ2-7; 8 nucleotides align to TRBD2. CDR3 size: 14 residues. J was trimmed by 5 bases and V by 1 base; bases with no gene match: 4. Germline V lookup: CDR1 LGHNA, CDR2 YNFKEQ. The CDR3 region has the DNA TGTGCCAGCAGCCAAGCCGGGACTAGAGACGAGCAGTACTTC. Encoded protein: CASSQAGTRDEQYF.

V usage is TRBV4-2 and J usage is TRBJ2-2, with TRBD2 identical over 7 bases. V lost 4 bases and J lost 0; bases outside the gene matches: 5. This CDR3 is built from 16 residues. CDR1 LGHNA and CDR2 YNFKEQ come from the germline V gene. CDR3 residues: CASSPNLAANTGELFF. CDR3 nucleotides: TGTGCCAGCAGCCCGAACCTAGCGGCGAACACCGGGGAGCTGTTTTTT.

The chain carries TRBV9 and TRBJ2-5; maybe TRBD2 (6 bases). The germline V gene encodes CDR1 SGDLS and CDR2 YYNGEE. Trimming left V 0 bases short and J 4 bases short, with 13 bases between. The CDR3 covers 15 residues. The CDR3 protein is CASSVEVWGVETQYF. The CDR3 region has the DNA TGTGCCAGCAGCGTAGAAGTTTGGGGGGTAGAGACCCAGTACTTC. Full variable domain (outside the CDR3, taken from reference TRBV9 and TRBJ2-5): DSGVTQTPKHLITATGQRVTLRCSPRSGDLSVYWYQQSLDQGLQFLIQYYNGEERAKGNILERFSAQQFPDLHSELNLSSLELGDSALYFCASSVEVWGVETQYFGPGTRLLVL.

The chain couples TRBV7-9 to TRBJ2-1; TRBD1 is a possible D gene (5 bases). The germline V gene encodes CDR1 SEHNR and CDR2 FQNEAQ (reference sequence). The CDR3 totals 17 residues. V was clipped by 0 bases and J by 5 bases, with 17 bases between them. The CDR3, as DNA: TGTGCCAGCAGCTTAGCGCTATTTACTGGGGCCCACAATGAGCAGTTCTTC. Protein sequence: CASSLALFTGAHNEQFF.

This chain links TRBV29-1 with TRBJ2-2, with D possibly being TRBD1 (6 bases). The germline V gene encodes CDR1 SQVTM and CDR2 ANQGSEA. The germline V and J ends were trimmed by 5 bases and 4 bases, with 17 bases remaining between them. The CDR3 length is 15 residues. CDR3 nucleotides: TGCAGCGTTTCATACACCAGGGGACCCACCGGGGAGCTGTTTTTT. As protein: CSVSYTRGPTGELFF.

This clone was detected ten times or more. The chain recombines TRBV3-1 (or the pseudogene TRBV3-2) with TRBJ2-5; D is possibly TRBD2 (6 bases). The CDR3 has 14 amino acids. CDR1 is LGHDT, CDR2 YNNKEL, per germline (reference sequence). Deletions cut 4 bases from V and 6 bases from J, with 15 bases between. For the CDR3, the DNA is TGTGCCAGCAGCCCCCAGGCTAGCGTAAAGACCCAGTACTTC. Amino acids: CASSPQASVKTQYF.

The rearrangement joins TRBV28 to TRBJ1-5, with 10 positions matching TRBD1. The CDR3 has 15 amino acids. V trimming: 6 bases; J trimming: 4 bases; junction bases outside the gene matches: 6. Germline V gene lookup returns CDR1 MDHEN and CDR2 SYDVKM. The CDR3 here is CASRGGTGENQPQHF. For the CDR3, the DNA is TGTGCCAGCAGAGGGGGGACAGGGGAGAATCAGCCCCAGCATTTT.

V is TRBV4-1 and J is TRBJ2-3, with 12 bases identical to TRBD2. The CDR3 loop spans 19 amino acids. The junction had 13 bases not matched to a gene; V was cut back by 0 bases and J by 6 bases. CDR1 and CDR2 (germline): MGHRA, YSYEKL. The CDR3 here is CASSQDRTSGRSRLDTQYF. The CDR3 region has the DNA TGCGCCAGCAGCCAAGATCGTACTAGCGGGAGGTCCAGGTTGGATACGCAGTATTTT.

This sequence joins TRBV6-5 and TRBJ2-3; D might be TRBD1 (7 bases). The CDR3 has 11 residues. Trimming cost V 6 bases and J 8 bases, with 9 bases left between them. Germline V gene sequence: CDR1 MNHEY, CDR2 SVGAGI. CDR3 sequence (DNA): TGTGCCAGCAGGCAGGGGGGTACGCAGTATTTT. This sequence encodes CASRQGGTQYF.

CDR3 nucleotides: TGCGCCAGCAGTGCGCCGGTAGCGGGAGCCTACGAGCAGTACTTC. Protein product: CASSAPVAGAYEQYF. V and J are TRBV10-2 and TRBJ2-7, with 9 bases fitting TRBD2. The CDR3 contains 15 residues. CDR1 and CDR2 (germline): WSHSY, SAAADI. With V trimmed by 4 bases and J by 2 bases, 6 bases remained unmatched.

The chain links TRBV5-4 to TRBJ1-1, with TRBD1 matching over 7 bases. The CDR3 has 17 amino acids. V dropped 3 bases and J dropped 0; count of bases not matched to a gene: 11. Germline V lookup: CDR1 SGHNT, CDR2 YYREEE (reference sequence). CDR3 sequence reads: CASSSGGQWRLNTEAFF. CDR3 nucleotides: TGTGCCAGCAGCTCCGGGGGACAGTGGAGGCTGAACACTGAAGCTTTCTTT.

This clone is a singleton in its sample. The CDR3 is CASSSAGKLQETQYF. CDR3 sequence (DNA): TGTGCCAGCAGCTCCGCCGGGAAATTACAAGAGACCCAGTACTTC. The gene calls are TRBV9 and TRBJ2-5, with a weak D call TRBD2 (5 bases). Trimming took 4 bases from V and 2 from J, leaving 15 bases between them. The CDR3 contains 15 residues. Germline V gene lookup returns CDR1 SGDLS and CDR2 YYNGEE.

The chain couples TRBV7-2 to TRBJ2-7, with 7 bases lining up with TRBD2. The germline gives CDR1 SGHTA, CDR2 FQGNSA. V gave up 6 bases and J gave up 2 bases; unmatched junction bases: 7. The CDR3 has 14 amino acids. The CDR3 DNA follows: TGTGCCAGCAGAATAGCGGCGGGGGCCTACGAGCAGTACTTC. It yields the protein CASRIAAGAYEQYF.

This rearrangement joins TRBV2 to TRBJ2-7, with a tentative D call TRBD2 (6 bases). V was pared by 4 bases and J by 3 bases, with 13 bases between. Germline loops: CDR1 SNHLY, CDR2 FYNNEI. The CDR3 runs to 14 residues. The CDR3 region has the DNA TGTGCCAGCAGTGGACTAGTTGGCTTCTACGAGCAGTACTTC. Protein sequence: CASSGLVGFYEQYF.